These 5 T cell receptor beta chains share one sample of origin, sequenced in a study of shared clonotypes between healthy human individuals. Sequencing used immunoSEQ multiplex PCR; TCRdb keeps in-frame clones, though not all of them. The sample shows about 1 million clones, approximately 72% of them seen only once. The specimen was memory CD4+ T cells sorted from blood. Stated subset: CD45RA-negative fraction. These receptors were collected from a man aged 18-30 years in good health.

The chain employs TRBV4-3 and TRBJ1-2; 9 nucleotides agree with TRBD1. This CDR3 comprises 15 residues. V trimming: 4 bases; J trimming: 3 bases; junction bases outside the gene matches: 6. CDR1 is LGHNA and CDR2 is YSLEER in the germline V gene. CDR3 nucleotide sequence: TGCGCCAGCAGCCCTGGACAGGGGATTTACTATGGCTACACCTTC. Translated: CASSPGQGIYYGYTF.

This clone was detected a few times. V usage is TRBV4-3 and J usage is TRBJ2-3, with 7 bases fitting TRBD1. The CDR3 extends over 13 amino acids. Losses at the gene ends were 6 bases for V and 5 bases for J; bases not matched to a gene: 5. Germline CDR1 is LGHNA and CDR2 is YSLEER. CDR3 nucleotide sequence: TGCGCCAGCAGACCCCAGGGGGTAGATACGCAGTATTTT. It is translated as CASRPQGVDTQYF.

The chain carries TRBV19 and TRBJ1-2; D is ambiguous. Germline CDR1 reads LNHDA; CDR2 reads SQIVND (reference sequence). Trimming stripped 5 bases from V and 3 bases from J, with 25 bases between. This CDR3 is 18 amino acids long. DNA of the CDR3: TGTGCCAGTAGTCTCCTTTGGGCCGATGGAGAAATCCACTATGGCTACACCTTC. This translates into CASSLLWADGEIHYGYTF.

The sample holds a few counts of this clone. The chain has TRBV6-1 and TRBJ1-2, with D possibly TRBD1 on 5 matching bases. Germline V CDR1 and CDR2: MNHNS, SASEGT. The V gene lost 5 bases and the J gene lost 6 bases, with 19 bases spanning the gap. This CDR3 spans 15 amino acids. The CDR3: CASSIPQGSKNGYTF. CDR3 nucleotides: TGTGCCAGCAGTATCCCTCAGGGTTCTAAGAATGGCTACACCTTC.

This sequence joins TRBV6-1 and TRBJ1-3, with D perhaps TRBD1 (6 bases). Germline V lookup: CDR1 MNHNS, CDR2 SASEGT. The V gene lost 7 bases and the J gene lost 4 bases, with 17 bases spanning the gap. The CDR3 consists of 15 residues. In DNA form, the CDR3 reads TGTGCCAGCACCTTGGAGGGGGTAAGAGGAAACACCATATATTTT. It translates to CASTLEGVRGNTIYF.